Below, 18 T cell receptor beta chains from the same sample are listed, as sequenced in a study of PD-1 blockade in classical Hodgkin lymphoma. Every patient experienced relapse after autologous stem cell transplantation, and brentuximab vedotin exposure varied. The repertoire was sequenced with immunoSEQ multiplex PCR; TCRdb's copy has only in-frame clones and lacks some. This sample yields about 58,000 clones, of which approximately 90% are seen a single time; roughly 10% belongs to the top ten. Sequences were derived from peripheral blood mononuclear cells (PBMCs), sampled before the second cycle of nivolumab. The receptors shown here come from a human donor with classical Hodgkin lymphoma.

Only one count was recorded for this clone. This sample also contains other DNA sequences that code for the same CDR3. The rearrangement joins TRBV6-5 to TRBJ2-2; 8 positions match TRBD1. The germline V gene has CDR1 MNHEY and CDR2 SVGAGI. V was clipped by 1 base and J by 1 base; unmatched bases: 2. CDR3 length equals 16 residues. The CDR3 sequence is CASSYYGQGNTGELFF. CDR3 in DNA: TGTGCCAGCAGTTACTATGGACAGGGGAACACCGGGGAGCTGTTTTTT.

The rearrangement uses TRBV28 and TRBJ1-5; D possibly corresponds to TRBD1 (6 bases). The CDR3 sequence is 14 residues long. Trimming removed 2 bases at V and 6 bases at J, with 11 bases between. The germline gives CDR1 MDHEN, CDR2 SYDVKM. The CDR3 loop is CASSLMEGGQPQHF. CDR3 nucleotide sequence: TGTGCCAGCAGTTTAATGGAGGGGGGTCAGCCCCAGCATTTT.

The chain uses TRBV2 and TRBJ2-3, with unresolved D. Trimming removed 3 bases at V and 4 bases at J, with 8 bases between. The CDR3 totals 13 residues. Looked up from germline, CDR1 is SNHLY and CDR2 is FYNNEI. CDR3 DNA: TGTGCCAGCAGTGACCCAACTGCAGATACGCAGTATTTT. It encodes CASSDPTADTQYF. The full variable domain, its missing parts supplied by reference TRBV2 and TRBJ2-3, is EPEVTQTPSHQVTQMGQEVILRCVPISNHLYFYWYRQILGQKVEFLVSFYNNEISEKSEIFDDQFSVERPDGSNFTLKIRSTKLEDSAMYFCASSDPTADTQYFGPGTRLTVL.

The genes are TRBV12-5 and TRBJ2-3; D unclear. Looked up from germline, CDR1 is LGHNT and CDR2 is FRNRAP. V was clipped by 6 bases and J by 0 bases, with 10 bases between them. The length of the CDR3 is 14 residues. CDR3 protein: CASGGWASTDTQYF. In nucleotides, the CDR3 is TGTGCTAGTGGCGGATGGGCTAGCACAGATACGCAGTATTTT.

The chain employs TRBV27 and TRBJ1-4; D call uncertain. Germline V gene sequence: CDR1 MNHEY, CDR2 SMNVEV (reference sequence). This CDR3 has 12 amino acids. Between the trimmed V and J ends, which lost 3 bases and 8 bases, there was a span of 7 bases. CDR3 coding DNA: TGTGCCAGCAGTTTCCCCGGAGAAAAACTGTTTTTT. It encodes CASSFPGEKLFF.

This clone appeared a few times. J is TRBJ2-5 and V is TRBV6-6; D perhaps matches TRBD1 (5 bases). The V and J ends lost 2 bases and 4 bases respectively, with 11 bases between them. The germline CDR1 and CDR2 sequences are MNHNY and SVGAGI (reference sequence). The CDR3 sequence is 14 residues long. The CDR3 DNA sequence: TGTGCCAGCAGTTACGGGCAGGGCCTAGAGACCCAGTACTTC. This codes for CASSYGQGLETQYF.

The CDR3 region is CASSLRYEQYF. In nucleotides, the CDR3 is TGTGCCAGCAGTTTGAGATACGAGCAGTACTTC. The chain links TRBV28 to TRBJ2-7, with no clear D. Between the trimmed V and J ends, which lost 3 bases and 4 bases, there was a span of 4 bases. The CDR3 contains 11 residues. The V gene's germline CDR1 is MDHEN and CDR2 SYDVKM.

The CDR3 DNA reads as TGCACCAGCAGCCTGCGGGACCTGGTGGAGCAGTACTTC. This encodes CTSSLRDLVEQYF. The chain links TRBV1 to TRBJ2-7; no check of the table's D call, TRBD2, against the DNA was made. TRBV1 is a recognized pseudogene. The CDR3 runs 13 residues.

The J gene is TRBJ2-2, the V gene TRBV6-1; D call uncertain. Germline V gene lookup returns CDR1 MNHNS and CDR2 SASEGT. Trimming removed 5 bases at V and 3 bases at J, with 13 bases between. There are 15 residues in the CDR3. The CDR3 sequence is CASSSSTFDTGELFF. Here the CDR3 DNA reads TGTGCCAGCAGTTCATCTACATTCGACACCGGGGAGCTGTTTTTT.

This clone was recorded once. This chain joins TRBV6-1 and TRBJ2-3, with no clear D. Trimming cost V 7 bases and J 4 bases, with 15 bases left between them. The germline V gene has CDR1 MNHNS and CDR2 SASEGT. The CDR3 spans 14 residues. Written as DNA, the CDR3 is TGTGCCAGCACATTACGGTTTCTCTCAGATACGCAGTATTTT. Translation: CASTLRFLSDTQYF.

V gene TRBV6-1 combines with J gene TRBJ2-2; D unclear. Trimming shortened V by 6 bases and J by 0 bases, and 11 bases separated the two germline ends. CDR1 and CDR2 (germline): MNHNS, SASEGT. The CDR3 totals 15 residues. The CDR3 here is CASRRTGPNTGELFF. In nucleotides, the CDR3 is TGTGCCAGCAGGCGTACGGGTCCGAACACCGGGGAGCTGTTTTTT.

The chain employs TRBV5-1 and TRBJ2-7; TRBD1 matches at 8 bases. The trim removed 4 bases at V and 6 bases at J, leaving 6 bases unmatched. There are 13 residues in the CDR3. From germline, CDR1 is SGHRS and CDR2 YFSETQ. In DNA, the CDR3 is TGCGCCAGCAGCATAGGACAGGGCAGCGAGCAGTACTTC. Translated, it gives CASSIGQGSEQYF.

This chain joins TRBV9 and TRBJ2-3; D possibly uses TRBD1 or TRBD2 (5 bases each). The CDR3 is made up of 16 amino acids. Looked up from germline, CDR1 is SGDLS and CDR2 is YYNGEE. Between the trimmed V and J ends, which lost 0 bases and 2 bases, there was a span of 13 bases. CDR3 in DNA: TGTGCCAGCAGCGTAGTTATGGGGGAACACACAGATACGCAGTATTTT. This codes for CASSVVMGEHTDTQYF.

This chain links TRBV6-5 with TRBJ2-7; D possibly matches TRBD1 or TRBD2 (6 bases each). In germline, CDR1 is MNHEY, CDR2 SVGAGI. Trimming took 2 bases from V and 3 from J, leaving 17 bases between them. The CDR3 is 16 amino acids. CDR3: CASSYARQGRRYEQYF. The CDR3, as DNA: TGTGCCAGCAGTTACGCCAGGCAGGGGAGGCGCTACGAGCAGTACTTC.

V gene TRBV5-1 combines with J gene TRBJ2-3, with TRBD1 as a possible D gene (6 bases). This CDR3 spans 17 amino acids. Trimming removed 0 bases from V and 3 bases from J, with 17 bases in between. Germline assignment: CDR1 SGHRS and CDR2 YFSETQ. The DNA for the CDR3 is TGCGCCAGCAGCTTGGTGAGTCAGGGGAGTATGACAGATACGCAGTATTTT. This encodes CASSLVSQGSMTDTQYF.

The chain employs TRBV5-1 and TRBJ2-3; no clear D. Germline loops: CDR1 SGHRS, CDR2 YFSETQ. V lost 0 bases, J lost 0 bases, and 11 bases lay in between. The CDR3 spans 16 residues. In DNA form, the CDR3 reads TGCGCCAGCAGCTTGGCCGGGCTCACTAGCACAGATACGCAGTATTTT. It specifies CASSLAGLTSTDTQYF.

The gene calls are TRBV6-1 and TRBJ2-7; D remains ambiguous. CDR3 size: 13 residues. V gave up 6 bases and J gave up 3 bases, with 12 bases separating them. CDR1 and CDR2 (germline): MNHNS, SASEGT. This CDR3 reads CASSRTEYYEQYF. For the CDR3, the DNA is TGTGCCAGCAGCCGGACGGAATACTACGAGCAGTACTTC.

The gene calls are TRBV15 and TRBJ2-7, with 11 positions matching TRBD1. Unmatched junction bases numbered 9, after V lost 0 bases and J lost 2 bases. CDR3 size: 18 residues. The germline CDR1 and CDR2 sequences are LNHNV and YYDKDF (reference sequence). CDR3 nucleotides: TGTGCCACCAGCAGAGATATCGGACAGGGGGCGATCCCCTACGAGCAGTACTTC. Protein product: CATSRDIGQGAIPYEQYF.